The clone carrying this TCR beta chain showed up just a few times. This specimen belongs to a study of response to subunit inactivated influenza vaccine. From the RT-PCR reads, TCRdb called clonotypes with MiXCR, one entry per CDR3 protein. In the table there are over 150,000 distinct CDR3 sequences, about 10% of which are singletons. Trimming cost V 4 bases and J 0 bases, with 9 bases left between them. The CDR3 covers 14 residues. Germline CDR1 is LGHDT and CDR2 is YNNKEL (reference sequence). V gene TRBV3-1 combines with J gene TRBJ1-1, with D perhaps TRBD1 (5 bases). This sample comprised non-naive T cells sorted from PBMCs, obtained on the day of vaccination. The TCR comes from a man aged 50-60 years who received an inactivated influenza vaccine. In DNA form, the CDR3 reads TGTGCCAGCAGCCCGACAGCTTTGAACACTGAAGCTTTCTTT. Translating gives CASSPTALNTEAFF.